The clone carrying this T cell receptor (beta chain) was detected only once. Profiling relied on immunoSEQ multiplex PCR, and the TCRdb table lists in-frame clones only, not all of them. Of some 9,800 clones in the sample, over 60% were seen once. Regarding treatment: treatment-naive control, cytoreductive nephrectomy. The CDR3 consists of 17 residues. Trimming cost V 2 bases and J 3 bases; bases outside gene matches: 8. Germline CDR1 KGHSH, CDR2 LQKENI. The data belong to a study of radiation and T cells in renal cell carcinoma. Sequenced here: tumor tissue, sampled from a patient whose treatment was nephrectomy without radiotherapy. The receptor comes from a man in his 60s with renal cell carcinoma. V and J are TRBV18 and TRBJ2-5; 11 nucleotides align to TRBD2. The CDR3 is CASSPIAGGRGEETQYF. As DNA, the CDR3 is TGTGCCAGCTCACCAATAGCGGGGGGGCGAGGCGAAGAGACCCAGTACTTC.